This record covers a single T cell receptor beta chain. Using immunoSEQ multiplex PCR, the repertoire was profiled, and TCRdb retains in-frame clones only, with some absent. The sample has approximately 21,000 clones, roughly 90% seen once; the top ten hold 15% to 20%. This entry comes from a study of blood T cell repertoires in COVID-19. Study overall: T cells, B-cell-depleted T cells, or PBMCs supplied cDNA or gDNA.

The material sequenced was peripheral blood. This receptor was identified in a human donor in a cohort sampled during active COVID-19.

CDR3 coding DNA: TGTGCCAGCAGTGCCGGAAGACAGGGGAGGGGGTATGGCTACACCTTC. This codes for CASSAGRQGRGYGYTF. V and J are TRBV6-1 and TRBJ1-2; 8 bases align to TRBD1. Germline-derived CDR1 and CDR2 are MNHNS and SASEGT. Trimming cost V 4 bases and J 5 bases; bases outside gene matches: 12. CDR3 size: 16 residues.